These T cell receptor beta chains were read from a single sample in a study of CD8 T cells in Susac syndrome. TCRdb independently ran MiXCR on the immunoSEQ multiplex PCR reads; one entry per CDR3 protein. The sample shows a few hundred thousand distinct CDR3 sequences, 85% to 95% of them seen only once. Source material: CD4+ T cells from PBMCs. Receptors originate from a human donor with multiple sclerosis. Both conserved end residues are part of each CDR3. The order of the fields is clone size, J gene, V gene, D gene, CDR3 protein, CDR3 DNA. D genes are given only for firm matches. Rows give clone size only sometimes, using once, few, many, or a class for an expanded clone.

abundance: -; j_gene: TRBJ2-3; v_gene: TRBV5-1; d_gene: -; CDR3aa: CASSLVRDPDTQYF; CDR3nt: TGCGCCAGCAGCTTGGTTCGGGATCCAGATACGCAGTATTTT
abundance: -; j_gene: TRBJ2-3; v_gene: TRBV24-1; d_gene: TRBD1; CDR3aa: CATSDARQGTDTQYF; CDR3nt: TGTGCCACCAGTGATGCGCGACAGGGGACAGATACGCAGTATTTT
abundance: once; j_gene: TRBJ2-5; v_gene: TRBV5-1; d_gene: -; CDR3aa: CASTESGSKKETQYF; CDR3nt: TGCGCCAGCACGGAGTCAGGGAGTAAAAAAGAGACCCAGTACTTC
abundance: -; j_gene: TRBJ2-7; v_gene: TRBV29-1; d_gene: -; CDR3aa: CSVEVTRGEQYF; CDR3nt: TGCAGCGTTGAGGTTACCAGGGGCGAGCAGTACTTC
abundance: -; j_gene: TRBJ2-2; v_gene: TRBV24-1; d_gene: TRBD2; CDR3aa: CATSDSRGGRAGELFF; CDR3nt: TGTGCCACCAGTGATTCCCGTGGGGGGAGGGCCGGGGAGCTGTTTTTT
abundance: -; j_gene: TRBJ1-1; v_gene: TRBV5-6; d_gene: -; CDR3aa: CASSRGESTEAFF; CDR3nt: TGTGCCAGCAGCCGAGGGGAGAGCACTGAAGCTTTCTTT
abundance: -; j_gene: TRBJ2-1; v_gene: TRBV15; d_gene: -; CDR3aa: CATSRDPNSYNEQFF; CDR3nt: TGTGCCACCAGCAGGGACCCAAACTCCTACAATGAGCAGTTCTTC
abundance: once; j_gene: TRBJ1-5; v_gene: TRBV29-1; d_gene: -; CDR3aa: CSVVSVGNQPQHF; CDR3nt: TGCAGCGTTGTCAGTGTTGGCAATCAGCCCCAGCATTTT
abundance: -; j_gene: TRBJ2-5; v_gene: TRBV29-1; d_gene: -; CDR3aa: CSVDWGRETQYF; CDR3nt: TGCAGCGTGGACTGGGGGCGGGAGACCCAGTACTTC
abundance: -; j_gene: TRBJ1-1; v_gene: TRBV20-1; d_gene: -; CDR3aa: CSAHDRPMNTEAFF; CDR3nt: TGCAGTGCTCATGACAGGCCCATGAACACTGAAGCTTTCTTT
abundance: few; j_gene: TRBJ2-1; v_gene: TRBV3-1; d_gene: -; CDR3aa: CASSRGGEQFF; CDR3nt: TGTGCCAGCTCCCGGGGAGGCGAGCAGTTCTTC
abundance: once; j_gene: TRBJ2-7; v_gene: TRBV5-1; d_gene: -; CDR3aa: CASSLGRTEPYEQYF; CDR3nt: TGCGCCAGCAGCTTGGGGCGGACAGAACCCTACGAGCAGTACTTC
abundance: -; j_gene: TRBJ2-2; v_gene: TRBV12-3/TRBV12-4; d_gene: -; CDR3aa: CASSPARGNTGELFF; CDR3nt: TGTGCCAGCAGTCCTGCCAGGGGAAACACCGGGGAGCTGTTTTTT
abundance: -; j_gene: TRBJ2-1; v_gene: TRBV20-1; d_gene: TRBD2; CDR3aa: CSARDGTSGSYNEQFF; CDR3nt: TGCAGTGCTAGAGATGGGACTAGCGGGTCCTACAATGAGCAGTTCTTC
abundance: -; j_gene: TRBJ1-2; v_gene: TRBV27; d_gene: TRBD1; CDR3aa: CASSLSALDRAYYGYTF; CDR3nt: TGTGCCAGCAGTTTATCGGCCCTCGACAGGGCCTACTATGGCTACACCTTC
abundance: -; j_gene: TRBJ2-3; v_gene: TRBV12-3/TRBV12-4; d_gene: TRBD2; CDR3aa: CASSLGLAGRDTQYF; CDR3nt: TGTGCCAGCAGTTTGGGACTAGCGGGCAGAGATACGCAGTATTTT
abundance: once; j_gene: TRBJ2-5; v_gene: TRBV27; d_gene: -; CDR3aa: CASSVAPFQTQYF; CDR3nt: TGTGCCAGCAGTGTCGCCCCATTTCAGACCCAGTACTTC
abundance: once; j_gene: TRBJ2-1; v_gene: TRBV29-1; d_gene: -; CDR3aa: CSVGQSSLNEQFF; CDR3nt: TGCAGCGTTGGCCAGTCATCACTCAATGAGCAGTTCTTC
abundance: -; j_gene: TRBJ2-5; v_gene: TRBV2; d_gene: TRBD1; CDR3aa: CASSGQGVRQETQYF; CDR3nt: TGTGCCAGCAGCGGACAGGGGGTTAGGCAAGAGACCCAGTACTTC
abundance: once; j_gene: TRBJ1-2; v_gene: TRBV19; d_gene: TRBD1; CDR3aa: CATSPSSQGARGYTF; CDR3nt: TGTGCCACATCCCCCAGTTCCCAGGGGGCTAGGGGCTACACCTTC